This TCR beta chain was sequenced during a study of blood T cell repertoires in COVID-19. Study background: Both acute and convalescent COVID-19 samples were obtained from the United States, Italy and Spain. Nucleic acid was either cDNA or gDNA, and it came from T cells, B-cell-depleted T cells, or PBMCs.

The authors' processing: Nucleated cell number was recorded as an estimate derived from reference gene primer amplification. Clones were sequenced by immunoSEQ multiplex PCR, and TCRdb holds only the in-frame ones, with some missing. V, J and clone size were drawn from that table, and D and trimming were deduced from the DNA. The sample shows more than 110,000 clones, roughly four fifths of them seen only once. V was pared by 8 bases and J by 1 base, with 21 bases between. Per germline, CDR1 SNHLY and CDR2 FYNNEI. CDR3 size: 16 residues. The receptor comes from an older woman with acute or convalescent COVID-19. The material sequenced was peripheral blood. The V and J genes are TRBV2 and TRBJ2-7, with D tentatively TRBD2 (5 bases). Here the CDR3 reads CASGTYGLGSSYEQYF. The CDR3, as DNA: TGTGCCAGCGGAACCTACGGCTTGGGGAGTTCCTACGAGCAGTACTTC.